This T cell receptor beta chain was captured in a study of blood T cell repertoires in COVID-19. Across the whole study: Samples representing acute and convalescent COVID-19 were sourced from the United States, Italy and Spain. PBMCs, B-cell-depleted T cells, or T cells provided the cDNA or gDNA that made up the material.

Germline CDR1 is SGHRS and CDR2 is YFSETQ. Deletions cut 2 bases from V and 2 bases from J, with 8 bases between. The CDR3 contains 14 residues. Original processing methods: By means of reference gene primer amplification, nucleated cell counts were estimated. The data were produced by immunoSEQ multiplex PCR, yet TCRdb's version contains in-frame clones alone and is incomplete. V and J calls and clone size come straight from that table; D and trimming were deduced from the DNA. The sample holds some 270,000 clones, about 85% seen once. One Seattle source followed patients from active infection through their disease course.

What was sequenced was peripheral blood. This sequence originates from a human donor with COVID-19, enrolled during active disease. The donor label of this sample is uncertain. This chain connects TRBV5-1 to TRBJ1-3; D is unresolved. CDR3 amino acids: CASSLTGAGNTIYF. The CDR3 DNA reads as TGCGCCAGCAGCTTAACGGGAGCTGGAAACACCATATATTTT.